The TCR beta chain described here comes from a study of blood T cell repertoires in COVID-19 (TCRdb year 2020). For context, the study as a whole: Samples covering the acute and convalescent phases of COVID-19 were provided by collaborators in the United States, Italy and Spain. Deeply sampled blood TCRbeta repertoires from subjects exposed to, actively infected with, or recovered from COVID-19 were included in the dataset. The samples were drawn from the first 160 participants of the ongoing ImmuneRACE study and from over a thousand subjects provided by 6 global collaborators. The material from the prospective study consisted of cDNA or gDNA derived from T cells, B-cell-depleted T cells, or PBMCs. The sample metadata nearly always contained a de-identified subject ID, COVID-19 status, age in years and sex. HLA class I and class II types, where available, came from metadata supplied by the sample provider rather than from assay-based typing. The repertoires were released in a freely available public database intended as a resource for research on the immune response to SARS-CoV-2. Points the paper makes about the study in general: How much clinical and demographic metadata was included differed by source and by participant, and the metadata was provided uncurated.

The immunoSEQ Assay, a bias-controlled multiplex PCR, was used to amplify TCRbeta CDR3 regions from genomic DNA. The authors' pipeline ran thus. Nucleated cell counts per sample were estimated from amplification of reference gene primers within the assay. Sequence reads were collapsed and filtered to measure the absolute abundance of every unique TCRbeta CDR3 rearrangement. For each sample, productive Simpson clonality was calculated as the square root of Simpson's diversity index across productive rearrangements. What TCRdb holds here is the immuneACCESS table cut down to in-frame rearrangements. Part of the clones is not present; checked against another copy, under half of the missing clones reflect an unresolved V gene, and the others are unexplained. That table is the source of V, J and clone size, and D and trimming were worked out from the DNA. Within this sample are 190,000 or so clones, with about 85% of them counted one time only. The ten largest clonotypes hold more than 8% of the sample.

Each collaborating institution followed its own protocols to collect whole blood in K2EDTA tubes. Collaborator samples were shipped for TCRbeta analysis as frozen whole blood, isolated PBMCs, or DNA extracted from either sample type. With respect to this clone: The clone's antigen remains unknown. No quality values exist for individual bases; no much larger clone is one base distant.

CDR1 SGHAT and CDR2 FQNNGV are derived from the germline V gene. Trimmed from V: 4 bases; trimmed from J: 0 bases; junction bases lacking a gene match: 4. The CDR3 goes from the cysteine to the phenylalanine over 16 residues. Just CDR3 DNA is preserved here, 48 bases in frame from base 1. The sequenced material came from peripheral blood. In this chain, TRBV11-2 is recombined with TRBJ2-2, and TRBD1 matches 8 of the central bases. The TCR originated in a woman older than 75 with acute or convalescent COVID-19. The DNA reads as follows: TGTGCCAGCAGCTCCGGGACAGGATCGAACACCGGGGAGCTGTTTTTT. Translated, it gives CASSSGTGSNTGELFF.